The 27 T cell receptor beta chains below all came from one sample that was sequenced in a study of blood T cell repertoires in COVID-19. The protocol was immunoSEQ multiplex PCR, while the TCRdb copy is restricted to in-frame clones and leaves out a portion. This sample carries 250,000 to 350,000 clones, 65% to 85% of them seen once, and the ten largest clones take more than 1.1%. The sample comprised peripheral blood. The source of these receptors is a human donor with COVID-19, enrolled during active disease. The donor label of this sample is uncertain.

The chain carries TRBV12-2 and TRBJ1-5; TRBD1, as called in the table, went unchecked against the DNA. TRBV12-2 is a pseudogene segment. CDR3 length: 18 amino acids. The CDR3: CASRLAEDRPTSNQPQHF. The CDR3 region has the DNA TGTGCAAGTCGCTTAGCGGAGGACAGACCAACTAGCAATCAGCCCCAGCATTTT.

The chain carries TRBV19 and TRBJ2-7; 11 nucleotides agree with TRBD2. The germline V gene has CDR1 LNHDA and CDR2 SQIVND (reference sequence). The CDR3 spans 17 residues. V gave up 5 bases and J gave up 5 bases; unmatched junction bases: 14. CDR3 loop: CASSPHLLAGVTNEQYF. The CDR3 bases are TGTGCCAGTAGTCCGCACTTACTAGCGGGGGTTACCAACGAGCAGTACTTC.

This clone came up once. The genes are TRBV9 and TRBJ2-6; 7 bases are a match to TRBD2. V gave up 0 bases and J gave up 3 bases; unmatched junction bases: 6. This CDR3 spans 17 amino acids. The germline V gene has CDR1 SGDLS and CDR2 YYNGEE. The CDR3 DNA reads TGTGCCAGCAGCGTAGGCGGGAGTCTGCGTGGGGCCAACGTCCTGACTTTC. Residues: CASSVGGSLRGANVLTF. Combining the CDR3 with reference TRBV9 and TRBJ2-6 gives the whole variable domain DSGVTQTPKHLITATGQRVTLRCSPRSGDLSVYWYQQSLDQGLQFLIQYYNGEERAKGNILERFSAQQFPDLHSELNLSSLELGDSALYFCASSVGGSLRGANVLTFGAGSRLTVL.

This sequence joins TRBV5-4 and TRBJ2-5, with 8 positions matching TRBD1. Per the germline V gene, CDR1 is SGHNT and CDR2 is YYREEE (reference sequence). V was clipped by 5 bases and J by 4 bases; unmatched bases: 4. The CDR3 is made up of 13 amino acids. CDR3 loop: CASSYGTGETQYF. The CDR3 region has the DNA TGTGCCAGCAGTTACGGGACAGGAGAGACCCAGTACTTC.

The CDR3 spells CASSYSPGGAEAFF. The CDR3 coding sequence is TGTGCCAGCAGTTACTCCCCGGGAGGAGCTGAAGCTTTCTTT. The genes are TRBV6-2 or TRBV6-3 and TRBJ1-1, with D unclear. Germline CDR1 is MNHEY and CDR2 is SVGEGT. Trimming took 0 bases from V and 6 from J, leaving 11 bases between them. The CDR3 is 14 amino acids.

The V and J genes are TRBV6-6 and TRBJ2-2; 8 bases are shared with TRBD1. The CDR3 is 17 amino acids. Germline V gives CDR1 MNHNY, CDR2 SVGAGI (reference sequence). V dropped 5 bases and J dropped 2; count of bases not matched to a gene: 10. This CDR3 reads CASSHPTGVVNTGELFF. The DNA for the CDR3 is TGTGCCAGCAGTCACCCGACAGGGGTGGTCAACACCGGGGAGCTGTTTTTT.

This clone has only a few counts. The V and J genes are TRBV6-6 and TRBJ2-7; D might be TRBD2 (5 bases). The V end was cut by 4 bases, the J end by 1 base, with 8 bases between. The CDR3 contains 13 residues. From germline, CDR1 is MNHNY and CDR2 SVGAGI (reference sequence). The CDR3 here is CASSSGISYEQYF. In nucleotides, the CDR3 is TGTGCCAGCAGTTCCGGGATATCCTACGAGCAGTACTTC.

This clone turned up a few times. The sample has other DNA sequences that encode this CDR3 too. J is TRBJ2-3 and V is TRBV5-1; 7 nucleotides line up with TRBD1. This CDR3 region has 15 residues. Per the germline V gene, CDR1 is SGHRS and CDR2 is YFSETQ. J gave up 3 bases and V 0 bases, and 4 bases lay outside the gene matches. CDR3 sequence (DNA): TGCGCCAGCAGCTTGGAGGGCAGGGGGACAGATACGCAGTATTTT. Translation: CASSLEGRGTDTQYF.

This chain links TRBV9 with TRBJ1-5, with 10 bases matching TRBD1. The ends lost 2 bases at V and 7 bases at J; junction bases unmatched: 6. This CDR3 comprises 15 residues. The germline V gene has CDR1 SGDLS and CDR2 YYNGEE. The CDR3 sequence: CASSVGTGVGQPQHF. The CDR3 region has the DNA TGTGCCAGCAGCGTTGGGACAGGGGTTGGACAGCCCCAGCATTTT. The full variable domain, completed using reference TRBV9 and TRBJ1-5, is DSGVTQTPKHLITATGQRVTLRCSPRSGDLSVYWYQQSLDQGLQFLIQYYNGEERAKGNILERFSAQQFPDLHSELNLSSLELGDSALYFCASSVGTGVGQPQHFGDGTRLSIL.

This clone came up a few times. The CDR3: CASSIGQGAFLGGTQYF. DNA for the CDR3: TGTGCCAGCAGCATAGGACAGGGGGCCTTTCTCGGTGGGACCCAGTACTTC. V usage is TRBV21-1 and J usage is TRBJ2-5; the tabulated D call, TRBD1, remains unverified against the DNA. TRBV21-1 is a documented pseudogene. The CDR3 is 17 residues long.

The DNA of the CDR3 is TGTGCCATCAGTGAGGGGCAGCCAAGCACAGATACGCAGTATTTT. Amino acids: CAISEGQPSTDTQYF. J is TRBJ2-3 and V is TRBV10-3; D unclear. V lost 2 bases and J 0 bases, leaving 9 bases between the germline ends. CDR1 is ENHRY, CDR2 SYGVKD, per germline. The CDR3 has 15 amino acids.

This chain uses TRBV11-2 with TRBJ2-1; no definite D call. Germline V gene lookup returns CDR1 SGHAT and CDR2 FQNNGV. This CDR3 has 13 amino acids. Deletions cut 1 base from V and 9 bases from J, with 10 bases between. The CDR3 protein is CASSLGPPIEQFF. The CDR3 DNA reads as TGTGCCAGCAGCTTAGGGCCCCCCATTGAGCAGTTCTTC.

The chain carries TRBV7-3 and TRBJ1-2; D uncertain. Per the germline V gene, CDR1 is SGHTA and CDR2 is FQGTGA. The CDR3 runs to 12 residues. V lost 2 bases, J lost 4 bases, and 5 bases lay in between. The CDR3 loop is CASSLSGYGYTF. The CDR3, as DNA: TGTGCCAGCAGCTTATCCGGCTATGGCTACACCTTC.

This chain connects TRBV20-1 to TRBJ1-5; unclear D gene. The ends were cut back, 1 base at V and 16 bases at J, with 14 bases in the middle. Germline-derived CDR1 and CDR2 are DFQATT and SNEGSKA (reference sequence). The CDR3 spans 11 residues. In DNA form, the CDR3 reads TGCAGTGCTAGAGTGGGAGGTTTTCAACATTTT. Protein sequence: CSARVGGFQHF.

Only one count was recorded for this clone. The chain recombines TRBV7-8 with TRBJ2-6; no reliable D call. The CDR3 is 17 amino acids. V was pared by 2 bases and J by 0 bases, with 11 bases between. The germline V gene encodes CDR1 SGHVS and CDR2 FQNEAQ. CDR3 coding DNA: TGTGCCAGCAGCTTAACAACAGCCAACTCTGGGGCCAACGTCCTGACTTTC. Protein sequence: CASSLTTANSGANVLTF.

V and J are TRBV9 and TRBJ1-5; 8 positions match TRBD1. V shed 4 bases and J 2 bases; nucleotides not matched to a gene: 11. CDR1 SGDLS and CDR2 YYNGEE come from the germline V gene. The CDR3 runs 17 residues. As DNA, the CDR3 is TGTGCCAGCAGCCGTGGACAGGGCCCCTGGGGCAATCAGCCCCAGCATTTT. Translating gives CASSRGQGPWGNQPQHF.

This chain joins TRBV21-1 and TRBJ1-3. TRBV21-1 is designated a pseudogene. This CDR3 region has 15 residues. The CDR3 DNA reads TGTGCCAGCAGCAAGAGGGTTTACTCTGGAAACACCATATATTTT. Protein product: CASSKRVYSGNTIYF.

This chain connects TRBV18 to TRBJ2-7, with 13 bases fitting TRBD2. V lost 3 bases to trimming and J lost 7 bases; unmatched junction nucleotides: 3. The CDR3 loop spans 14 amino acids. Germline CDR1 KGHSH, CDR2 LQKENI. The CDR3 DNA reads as TGTGCCAGCTCACCGGGACTAGCGGGACGTGAGCAGTACTTC. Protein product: CASSPGLAGREQYF. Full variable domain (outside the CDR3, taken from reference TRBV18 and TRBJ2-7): NAGVMQNPRHLVRRRGQEARLRCSPMKGHSHVYWYRQLPEEGLKFMVYLQKENIIDESGMPKERFSAEFPKEGPSILRIQQVVRGDSAAYFCASSPGLAGREQYFGPGTRLTVT.

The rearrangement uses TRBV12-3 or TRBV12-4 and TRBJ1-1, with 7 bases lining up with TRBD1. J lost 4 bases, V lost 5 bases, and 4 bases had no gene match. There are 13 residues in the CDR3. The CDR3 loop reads CASSTGVATEAFF. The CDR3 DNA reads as TGTGCCAGCAGTACAGGGGTGGCCACTGAAGCTTTCTTT.

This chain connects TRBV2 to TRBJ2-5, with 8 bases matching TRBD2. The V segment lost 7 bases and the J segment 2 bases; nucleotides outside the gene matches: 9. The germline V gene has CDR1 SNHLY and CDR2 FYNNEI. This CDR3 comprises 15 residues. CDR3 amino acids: CASKGTSGPQETQYF. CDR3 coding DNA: TGTGCCAGCAAGGGAACTAGCGGTCCACAAGAGACCCAGTACTTC. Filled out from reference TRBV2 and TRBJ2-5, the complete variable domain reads EPEVTQTPSHQVTQMGQEVILRCVPISNHLYFYWYRQILGQKVEFLVSFYNNEISEKSEIFDDQFSVERPDGSNFTLKIRSTKLEDSAMYFCASKGTSGPQETQYFGPGTRLLVL.

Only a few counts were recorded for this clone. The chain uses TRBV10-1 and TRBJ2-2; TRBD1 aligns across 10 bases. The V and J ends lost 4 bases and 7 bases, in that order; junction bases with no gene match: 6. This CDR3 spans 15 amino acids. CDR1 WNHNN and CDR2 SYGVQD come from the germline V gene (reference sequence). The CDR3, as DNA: TGCGCCAGCAGTGTGGTCGGACAGGGGGGCGGGGAGCTGTTTTTT. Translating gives CASSVVGQGGGELFF.

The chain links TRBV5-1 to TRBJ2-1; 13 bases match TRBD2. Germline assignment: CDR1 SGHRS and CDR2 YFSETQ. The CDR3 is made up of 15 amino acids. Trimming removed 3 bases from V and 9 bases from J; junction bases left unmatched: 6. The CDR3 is CASSWTSGSGSEQFF. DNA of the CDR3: TGCGCCAGCAGCTGGACTAGCGGGAGTGGAAGTGAGCAGTTCTTC.

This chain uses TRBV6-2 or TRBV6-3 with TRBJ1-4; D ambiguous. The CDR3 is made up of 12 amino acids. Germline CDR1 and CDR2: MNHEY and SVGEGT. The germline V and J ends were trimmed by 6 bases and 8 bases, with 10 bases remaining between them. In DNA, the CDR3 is TGTGCCAGCAGCCACACCACAGAAAAACTGTTTTTT. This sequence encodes CASSHTTEKLFF.

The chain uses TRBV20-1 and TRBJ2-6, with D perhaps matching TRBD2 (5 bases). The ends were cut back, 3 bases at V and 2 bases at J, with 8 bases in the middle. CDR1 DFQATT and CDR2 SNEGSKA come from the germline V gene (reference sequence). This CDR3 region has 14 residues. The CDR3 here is CSASWEPGANVLTF. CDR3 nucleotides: TGCAGTGCTAGTTGGGAGCCTGGGGCCAACGTCCTGACTTTC.

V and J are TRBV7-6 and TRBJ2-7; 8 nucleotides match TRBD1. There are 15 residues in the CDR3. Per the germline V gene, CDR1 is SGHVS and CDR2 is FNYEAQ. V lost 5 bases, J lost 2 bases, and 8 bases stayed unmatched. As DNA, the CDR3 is TGTGCCAGCAGCGACGGACAGGGTGTTCCCTACGAGCAGTACTTC. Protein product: CASSDGQGVPYEQYF.

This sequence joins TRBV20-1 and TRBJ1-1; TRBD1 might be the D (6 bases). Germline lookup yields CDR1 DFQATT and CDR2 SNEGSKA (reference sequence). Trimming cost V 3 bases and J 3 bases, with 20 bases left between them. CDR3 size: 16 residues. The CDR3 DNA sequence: TGCAGTGCTAGTAGGTACAGGGCCAGGCGAGACACTGAAGCTTTCTTT. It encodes CSASRYRARRDTEAFF.

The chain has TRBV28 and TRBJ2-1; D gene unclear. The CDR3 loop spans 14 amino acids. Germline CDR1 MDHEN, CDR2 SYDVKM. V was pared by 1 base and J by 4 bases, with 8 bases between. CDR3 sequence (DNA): TGTGCCAGCAGTTTATTGGCCAGTTACAATGAGCAGTTCTTC. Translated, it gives CASSLLASYNEQFF.